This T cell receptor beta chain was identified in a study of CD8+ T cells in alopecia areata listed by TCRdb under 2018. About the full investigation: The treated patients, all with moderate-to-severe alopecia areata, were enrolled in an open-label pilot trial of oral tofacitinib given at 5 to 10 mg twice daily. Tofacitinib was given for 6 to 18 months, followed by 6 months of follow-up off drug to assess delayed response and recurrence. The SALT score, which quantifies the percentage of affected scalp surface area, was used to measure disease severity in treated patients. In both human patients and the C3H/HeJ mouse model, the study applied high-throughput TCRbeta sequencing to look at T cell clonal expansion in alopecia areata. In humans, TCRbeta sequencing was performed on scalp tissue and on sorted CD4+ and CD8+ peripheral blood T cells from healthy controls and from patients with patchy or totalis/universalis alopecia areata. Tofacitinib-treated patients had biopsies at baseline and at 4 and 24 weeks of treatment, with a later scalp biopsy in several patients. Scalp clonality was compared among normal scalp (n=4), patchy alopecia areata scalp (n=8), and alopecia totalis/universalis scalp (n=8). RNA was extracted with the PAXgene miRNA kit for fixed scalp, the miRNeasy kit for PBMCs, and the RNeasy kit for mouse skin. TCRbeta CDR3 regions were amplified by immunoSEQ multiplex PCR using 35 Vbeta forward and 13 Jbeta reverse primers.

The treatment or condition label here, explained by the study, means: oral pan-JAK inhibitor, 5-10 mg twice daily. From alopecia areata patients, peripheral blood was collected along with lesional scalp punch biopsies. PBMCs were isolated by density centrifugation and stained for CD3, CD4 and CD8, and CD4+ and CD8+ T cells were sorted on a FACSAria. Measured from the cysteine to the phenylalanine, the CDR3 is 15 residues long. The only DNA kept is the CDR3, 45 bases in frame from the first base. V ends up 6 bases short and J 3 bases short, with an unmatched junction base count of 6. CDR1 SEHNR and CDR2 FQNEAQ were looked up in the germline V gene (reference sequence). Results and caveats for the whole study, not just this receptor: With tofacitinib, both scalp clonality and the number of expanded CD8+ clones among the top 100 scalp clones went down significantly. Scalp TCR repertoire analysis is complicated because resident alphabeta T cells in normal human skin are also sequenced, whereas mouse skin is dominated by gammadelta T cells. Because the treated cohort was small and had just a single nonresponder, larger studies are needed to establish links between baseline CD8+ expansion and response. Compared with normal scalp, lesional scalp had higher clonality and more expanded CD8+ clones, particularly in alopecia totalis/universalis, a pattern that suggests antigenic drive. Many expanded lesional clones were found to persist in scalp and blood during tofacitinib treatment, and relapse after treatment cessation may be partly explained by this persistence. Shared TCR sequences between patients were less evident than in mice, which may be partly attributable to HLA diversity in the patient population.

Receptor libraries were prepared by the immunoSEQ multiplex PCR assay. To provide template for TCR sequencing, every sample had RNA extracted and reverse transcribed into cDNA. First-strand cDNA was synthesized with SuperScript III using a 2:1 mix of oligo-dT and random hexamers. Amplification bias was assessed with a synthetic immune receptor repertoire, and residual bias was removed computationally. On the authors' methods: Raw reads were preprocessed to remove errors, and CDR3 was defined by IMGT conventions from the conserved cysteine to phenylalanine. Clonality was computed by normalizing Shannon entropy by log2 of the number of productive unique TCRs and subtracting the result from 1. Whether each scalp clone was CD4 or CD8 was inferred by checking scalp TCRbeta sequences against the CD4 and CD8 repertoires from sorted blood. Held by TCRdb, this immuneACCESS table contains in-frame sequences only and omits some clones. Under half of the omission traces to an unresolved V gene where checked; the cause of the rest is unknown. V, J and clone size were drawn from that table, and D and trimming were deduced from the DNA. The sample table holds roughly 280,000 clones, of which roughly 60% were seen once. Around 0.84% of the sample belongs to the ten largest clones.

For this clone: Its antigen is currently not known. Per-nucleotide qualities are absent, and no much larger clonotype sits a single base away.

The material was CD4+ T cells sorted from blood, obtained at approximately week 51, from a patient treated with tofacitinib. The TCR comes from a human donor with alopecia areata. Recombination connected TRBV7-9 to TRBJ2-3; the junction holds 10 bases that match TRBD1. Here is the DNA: TGTGCCAGCAGTACGACAGGGGGCAAGACAGATACGCAGTATTTT. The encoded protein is CASSTTGGKTDTQYF.